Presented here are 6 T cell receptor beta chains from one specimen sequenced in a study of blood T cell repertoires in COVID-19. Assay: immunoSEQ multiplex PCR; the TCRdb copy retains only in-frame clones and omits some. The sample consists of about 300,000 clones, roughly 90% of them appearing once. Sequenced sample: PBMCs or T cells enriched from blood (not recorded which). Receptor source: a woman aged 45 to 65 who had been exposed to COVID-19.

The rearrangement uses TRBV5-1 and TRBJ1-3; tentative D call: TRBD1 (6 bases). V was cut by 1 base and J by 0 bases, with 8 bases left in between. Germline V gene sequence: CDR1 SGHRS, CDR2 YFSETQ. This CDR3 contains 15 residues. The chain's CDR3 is CASSLTGFSGNTIYF. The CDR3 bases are TGCGCCAGCAGCTTGACAGGGTTCTCTGGAAACACCATATATTTT.

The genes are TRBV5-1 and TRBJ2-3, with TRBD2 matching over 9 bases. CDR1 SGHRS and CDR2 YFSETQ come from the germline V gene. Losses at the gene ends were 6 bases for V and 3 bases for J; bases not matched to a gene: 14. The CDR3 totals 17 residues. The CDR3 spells CASTPNGIAGATDTQYF. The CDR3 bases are TGCGCCAGCACCCCCAATGGAATAGCGGGGGCGACAGATACGCAGTATTTT.

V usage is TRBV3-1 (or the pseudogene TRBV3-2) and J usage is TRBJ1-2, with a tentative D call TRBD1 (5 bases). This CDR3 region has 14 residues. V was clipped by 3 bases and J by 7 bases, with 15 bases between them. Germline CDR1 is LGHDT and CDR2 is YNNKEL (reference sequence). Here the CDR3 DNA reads TGTGCCAGCAGCCATAATTCCCAGGGTCGTGGCTACACCTTC. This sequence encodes CASSHNSQGRGYTF.

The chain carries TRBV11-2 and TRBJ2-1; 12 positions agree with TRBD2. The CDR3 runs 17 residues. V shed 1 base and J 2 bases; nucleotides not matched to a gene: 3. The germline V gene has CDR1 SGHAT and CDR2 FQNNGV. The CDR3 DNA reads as TGTGCCAGCAGCTTAGGCCGACTAGCGGGGGCCTACAATGAGCAGTTCTTC. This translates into CASSLGRLAGAYNEQFF.

The CDR3 reads CASSQSTGGIYEQYF. The DNA of the CDR3 is TGTGCCAGCAGCCAATCGACAGGGGGCATTTACGAGCAGTACTTC. The chain is built from TRBV3-1 (or the pseudogene TRBV3-2) and TRBJ2-7; 10 bases are shared with TRBD1. CDR1 is LGHDT and CDR2 is YNNKEL in the germline V gene (reference sequence). J lost 4 bases, V lost 2 bases, and 5 bases had no gene match. The CDR3 contains 15 residues.

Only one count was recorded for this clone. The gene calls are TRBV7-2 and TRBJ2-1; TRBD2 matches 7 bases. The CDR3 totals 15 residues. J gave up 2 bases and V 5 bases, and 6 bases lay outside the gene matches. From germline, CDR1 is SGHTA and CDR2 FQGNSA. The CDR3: CASSPGGPTYNEQFF. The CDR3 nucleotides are TGTGCCAGCAGCCCGGGGGGTCCAACCTACAATGAGCAGTTCTTC. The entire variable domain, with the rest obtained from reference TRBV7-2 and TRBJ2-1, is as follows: GAGVSQSPSNKVTEKGKDVELRCDPISGHTALYWYRQSLGQGLEFLIYFQGNSAPDKSGLPSDRFSAERTGGSVSTLTIQRTQQEDSAVYLCASSPGGPTYNEQFFGPGTRLTVL.